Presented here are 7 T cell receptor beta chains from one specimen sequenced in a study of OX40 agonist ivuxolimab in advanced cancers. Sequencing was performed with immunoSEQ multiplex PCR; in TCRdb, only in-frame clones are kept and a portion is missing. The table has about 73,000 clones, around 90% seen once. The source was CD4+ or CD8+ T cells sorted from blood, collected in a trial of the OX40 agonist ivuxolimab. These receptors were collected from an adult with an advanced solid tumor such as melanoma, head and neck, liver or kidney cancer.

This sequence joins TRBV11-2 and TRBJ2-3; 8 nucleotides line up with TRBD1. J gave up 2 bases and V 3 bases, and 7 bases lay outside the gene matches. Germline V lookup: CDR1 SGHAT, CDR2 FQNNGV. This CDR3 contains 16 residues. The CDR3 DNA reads TGTGCCAGCAGCTTCCTCAGGGGGCCCTCCACAGATACGCAGTATTTT. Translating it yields CASSFLRGPSTDTQYF.

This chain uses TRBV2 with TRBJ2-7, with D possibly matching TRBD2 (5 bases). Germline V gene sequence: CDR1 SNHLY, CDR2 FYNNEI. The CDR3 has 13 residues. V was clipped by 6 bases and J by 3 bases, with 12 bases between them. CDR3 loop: CASSRRELYEQYF. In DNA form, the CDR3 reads TGTGCCAGCAGCCGACGGGAACTCTACGAGCAGTACTTC.

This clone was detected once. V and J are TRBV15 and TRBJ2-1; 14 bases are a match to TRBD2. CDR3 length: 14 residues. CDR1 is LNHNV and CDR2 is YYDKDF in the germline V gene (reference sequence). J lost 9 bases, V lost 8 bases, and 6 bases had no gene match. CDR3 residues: CATRRLAGGGEQFF. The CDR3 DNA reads TGTGCCACCCGAAGACTAGCGGGAGGGGGTGAGCAGTTCTTC.

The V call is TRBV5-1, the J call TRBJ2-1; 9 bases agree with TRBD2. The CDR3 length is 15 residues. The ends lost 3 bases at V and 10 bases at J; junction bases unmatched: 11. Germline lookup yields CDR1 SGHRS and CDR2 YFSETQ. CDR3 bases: TGCGCCAGCAGCTGGGCTAGCGGGACACCCAGCGAGCAGTTCTTC. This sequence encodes CASSWASGTPSEQFF.

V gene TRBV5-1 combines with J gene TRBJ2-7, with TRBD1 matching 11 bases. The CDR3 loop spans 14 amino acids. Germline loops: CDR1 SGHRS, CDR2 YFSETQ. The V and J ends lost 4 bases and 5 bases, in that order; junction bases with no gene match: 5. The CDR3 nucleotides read TGCGCCAGCAGCCAGGGACAGGGGGTGAACGAGCAGTACTTC. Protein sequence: CASSQGQGVNEQYF.

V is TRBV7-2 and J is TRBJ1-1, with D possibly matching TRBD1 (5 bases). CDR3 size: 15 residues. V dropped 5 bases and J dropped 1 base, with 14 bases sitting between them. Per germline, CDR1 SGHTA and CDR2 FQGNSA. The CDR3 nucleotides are TGTGCCAGCAGCGCTTTCGGGGGGAGGAACACTGAAGCTTTCTTT. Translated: CASSAFGGRNTEAFF.

CDR3 residues: CASSLRADGEKLFF. Written as DNA, the CDR3 is TGTGCCAGCAGCTTACGGGCCGACGGAGAAAAACTGTTTTTT. The chain joins TRBV7-9 to TRBJ1-4; D uncertain. V was pared by 2 bases and J by 8 bases, with 12 bases between. There are 14 residues in the CDR3. Germline V lookup: CDR1 SEHNR, CDR2 FQNEAQ (reference sequence).